A selection of T cell receptor beta chains follows, all from one sample in a study of blood T cells in healthy people across ages. One entry per CDR3 protein, called by TCRdb with MiXCR from the 5' RACE reads. The sample has almost 800,000 distinct CDR3 sequences, roughly 60% seen once. Material for sequencing was blood. Receptors originate from a young man in good health. CDR3s include the opening cysteine and the closing phenylalanine or tryptophan. A D gene is named only where the DNA matches it firmly. The size entry is marked missing in some rows and otherwise reads once, few, many or a size class.

TRBJ1-1,NA,TRBV29-1,NA,CSVEDRWRRLNTEAFF,TGCAGCGTTGAAGATCGTTGGCGTCGGCTGAACACTGAAGCTTTCTTT
TRBJ2-5,TRBD1,TRBV6-6,NA,CASSYSGAGGETQYF,TGTGCCAGCAGTTACTCGGGGGCAGGGGGAGAGACCCAGTACTTC
TRBJ2-3,NA,TRBV18,NA,CASSDQSDTQYF,TGTGCCAGCTCGGATCAGTCAGATACGCAGTATTTT
TRBJ2-7,NA,TRBV3-1,NA,CASSQNLVYEQYF,TGTGCCAGCAGCCAGAACCTGGTCTACGAGCAGTACTTC
TRBJ2-3,TRBD2,TRBV28,many,CASSTSRLAGGREGSTDTQYF,TGTGCCAGCAGTACCTCTCGACTAGCGGGAGGTCGGGAGGGGTCCACAGATACGCAGTATTTT
TRBJ1-4,NA,TRBV20-1,NA,CSALKGGVSANEKLFF,TGCAGTGCATTAAAGGGGGGAGTGTCAGCTAATGAAAAACTGTTTTTT
TRBJ1-2,NA,TRBV21-1,few,CASSTRYGYTF,TGTGCCAGCAGTACTCGCTATGGCTACACCTTC
TRBJ1-2,TRBD1,TRBV12-3/TRBV12-4,once,CASSPGQGWGFYGYTF,TGTGCCAGCAGTCCGGGACAGGGTTGGGGATTCTATGGCTACACCTTC
TRBJ2-7,NA,TRBV6-5,NA,CASSQSVVPYEQYF,TGTGCCAGCAGTCAGTCCGTAGTCCCCTACGAGCAGTACTTC
TRBJ2-6,NA,TRBV20-1,NA,CSARDGTSGANVLTF,TGCAGTGCTAGAGACGGGACCTCTGGGGCCAACGTCCTGACTTTC
TRBJ2-3,TRBD2,TRBV20-1,few,CSAKSPPLAGSDTQYF,TGCAGTGCTAAATCTCCCCCACTAGCGGGGTCAGATACGCAGTATTTT
TRBJ2-1,NA,TRBV29-1,NA,CSASAGEGTYNEQFF,TGCAGCGCATCAGCAGGGGAAGGTACCTACAATGAGCAGTTCTTC
TRBJ2-5,TRBD1,TRBV7-2,few,CAVETTGAETQYF,TGTGCCGTCGAAACCACAGGGGCAGAGACCCAGTACTTC
TRBJ2-1,NA,TRBV9,NA,CASSAHIFPVGDEQFF,TGTGCCAGCAGTGCCCACATTTTCCCGGTCGGTGATGAGCAGTTCTTC
TRBJ2-1,NA,TRBV14,few,CASSPPQGRASYNEQFF,TGTGCCAGCAGCCCCCCCCAGGGGAGGGCCTCCTACAATGAGCAGTTCTTC
TRBJ1-1,NA,TRBV19,NA,CASSIGRSAEAFF,TGTGCCAGTAGTATCGGTCGTAGCGCTGAAGCTTTCTTT
TRBJ2-3,TRBD2,TRBV7-2,NA,CASSLERGPDTQYF,TGTGCCAGCAGCTTAGAGCGGGGGCCGGACACGCAGTATTTT
TRBJ1-5,TRBD1,TRBV6-2/TRBV6-3,NA,CASSYNRGPQPQHF,TGTGCCAGCAGTTATAACAGGGGACCTCAGCCCCAGCATTTT
TRBJ2-7,TRBD2,TRBV20-1,NA,CSASSASGVIIGDEQYF,TGCAGTGCTAGTTCGGCTAGCGGGGTAATTATCGGAGACGAGCAGTACTTC
TRBJ2-1,TRBD1,TRBV29-1,NA,CSLSRDRAYNEQFF,TGCAGCCTTAGTCGGGACAGAGCCTACAATGAGCAGTTCTTC
TRBJ2-7,NA,TRBV27,NA,CASSPLTLGNEQYF,TGTGCCAGCAGTCCCCTGACTTTGGGGAACGAGCAGTACTTC
TRBJ1-2,TRBD1,TRBV10-3,NA,CAISDGTGGGLQGYTF,TGTGCCATCAGTGACGGGACAGGGGGAGGTTTGCAGGGCTACACCTTC
TRBJ1-5,NA,TRBV15,NA,CATSRPHTGRVNQPQHF,TGTGCCACCAGCAGACCCCATACTGGCAGGGTCAATCAGCCCCAGCATTTT
TRBJ2-7,NA,TRBV7-9,NA,CASSAQNFEQYF,TGTGCCAGCAGCGCTCAGAATTTCGAGCAGTACTTC
TRBJ1-2,NA,TRBV27,NA,CASSLSHPVGSYTF,TGTGCCAGCAGTTTATCGCACCCTGTGGGGAGCTACACCTTC
TRBJ1-2,NA,TRBV6-6,NA,CASIRGANYGYTF,TGTGCCAGCATCAGGGGTGCCAACTATGGCTACACCTTC
TRBJ2-1,NA,TRBV29-1,NA,CSVEGRGGRGEQFF,TGCAGCGTTGAAGGACGAGGGGGTAGGGGAGAGCAGTTCTTC
TRBJ2-3,NA,TRBV6-1,NA,CASSEGVQDTQYF,TGTGCCAGCAGTGAAGGGGTCCAAGATACGCAGTATTTT